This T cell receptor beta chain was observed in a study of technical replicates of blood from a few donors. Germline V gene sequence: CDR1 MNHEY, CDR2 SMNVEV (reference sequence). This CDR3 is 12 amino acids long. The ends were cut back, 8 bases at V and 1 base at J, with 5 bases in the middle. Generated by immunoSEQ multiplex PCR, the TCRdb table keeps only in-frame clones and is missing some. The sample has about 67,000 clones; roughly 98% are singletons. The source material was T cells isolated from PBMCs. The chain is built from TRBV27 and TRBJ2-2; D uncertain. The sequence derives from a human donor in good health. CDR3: CASARNTGELFF. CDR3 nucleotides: TGTGCCAGCGCTAGGAACACCGGGGAGCTGTTTTTT.